The 25 T cell receptor beta chains given below trace back to one sample, sequenced in a study of T-cell memory formation after mild COVID-19. TCRdb used MiXCR to reprocess the 5' RACE reads, holding one entry per CDR3 protein. The sample has just over 300,000 distinct CDR3 sequences, approximately 19% seen once. The sample consisted of PBMCs or a T cell subset sorted from them (not recorded which). These receptors all stem from a man between 18 and 29 years old who had mild COVID-19 (a few samples of this study predate the infection). Cell type and time point are not known.

This clonotype was counted a few times. Here the CDR3 reads CASALQPYSGNTIYF. CDR3 coding DNA: TGTGCCTCGGCGTTGCAACCGTACTCTGGAAACACCATATATTTT. This chain links TRBV30 with TRBJ1-3; D gene uncertain. The CDR3 sequence is 15 residues long. The V gene's germline CDR1 is GTSNPN and CDR2 SVGIG (reference sequence). Trimming shortened V by 7 bases and J by 0 bases, and 16 bases separated the two germline ends.

The chain links TRBV7-3 to TRBJ1-2, with D unclear. Germline loops: CDR1 SGHTA, CDR2 FQGTGA. This CDR3 has 13 residues. The V end was cut by 2 bases, the J end by 2 bases, with 6 bases between. Here the CDR3 DNA reads TGTGCCAGCAGCTTATGGAAGAACTATGGCTACACCTTC. Its protein product is CASSLWKNYGYTF.

This clonotype was picked up a small number of times. The gene calls are TRBV7-2 and TRBJ2-1; 8 nucleotides agree with TRBD2. Germline trimming cut 4 bases from V and 3 bases from J; bases unmatched to any gene: 11. This CDR3 has 17 amino acids. Germline CDR1 is SGHTA and CDR2 is FQGNSA. CDR3 sequence reads: CASSSLGVSGGYNEQFF. CDR3 DNA sequence: TGTGCCAGCAGCTCCCTAGGAGTCAGCGGGGGCTACAATGAGCAGTTCTTC.

The V call is TRBV7-2, the J call TRBJ2-1; D call uncertain. The CDR3 sequence is 14 residues long. The V end was cut by 5 bases, the J end by 8 bases, with 16 bases between. CDR1 SGHTA and CDR2 FQGNSA come from the germline V gene. The CDR3 DNA follows: TGTGCCAGCAGCCCAGGCGGATTTTGGGATGAGCAGTTCTTC. Amino acid sequence: CASSPGGFWDEQFF.

The sample holds a few counts of this clonotype. The J gene is TRBJ2-7, the V gene TRBV12-3 or TRBV12-4, with TRBD1 matching 9 bases. Trimming took 3 bases from V and 9 from J; bases not matched to a gene: 3. CDR3 length: 12 amino acids. The CDR3 loop is CASSLGQGVQYF. Written as DNA, the CDR3 is TGTGCCAGCAGTTTGGGACAGGGTGTGCAGTACTTC.

In this sample, this clonotype turned up a few times. This chain joins TRBV7-6 and TRBJ2-5; D is unclear. Germline V gene sequence: CDR1 SGHVS, CDR2 FNYEAQ. With 4 bases removed from V and 5 bases from J, the gap between germline ends came to 8 bases. This CDR3 is built from 12 residues. Here the CDR3 reads CASSSLSETQYF. CDR3 nucleotide sequence: TGTGCCAGCAGCTCTCTCTCGGAGACCCAGTACTTC.

The chain employs TRBV24-1 and TRBJ1-1, with 7 bases aligning to TRBD1. Germline CDR1 and CDR2: KGHDR and SFDVKD. This CDR3 spans 14 amino acids. J gave up 0 bases and V 9 bases, and 6 bases lay outside the gene matches. CDR3 protein: CATSPGGMNTEAFF. CDR3 DNA: TGTGCCACCTCGCCAGGGGGGATGAACACTGAAGCTTTCTTT.

This clonotype was detected only a few times. The CDR3 loop reads CASRSLGQGATYNEQFF. CDR3 DNA: TGTGCCAGCAGGTCCCTCGGGCAGGGGGCCACGTACAATGAGCAGTTCTTC. The gene calls are TRBV6-2 or TRBV6-3 and TRBJ2-1, with 8 bases matching TRBD1. Trimming cost V 6 bases and J 4 bases; bases outside gene matches: 14. The germline gives CDR1 MNHEY, CDR2 SVGEGT. This CDR3 is built from 17 residues.

This clonotype was counted between two and nine times. The gene calls are TRBV12-3 or TRBV12-4 and TRBJ2-7; 9 bases map to TRBD2. The CDR3 is 14 amino acids. Trimming cost V 5 bases and J 4 bases; bases outside gene matches: 6. The CDR3 DNA is TGTGCCAGCAGTGACGCGGGGGGGTGGTACGAGCAGTACTTC. This encodes CASSDAGGWYEQYF.

The V call is TRBV7-2, the J call TRBJ2-7, with unresolved D. CDR3 length: 14 residues. Trimming left V 2 bases short and J 0 bases short, with 8 bases between. In germline, CDR1 is SGHTA, CDR2 FQGNSA. This chain's CDR3 is CASSLQPASYEQYF. The CDR3 nucleotides read TGTGCCAGCAGCTTACAGCCGGCCTCCTACGAGCAGTACTTC.

The genes are TRBV5-1 and TRBJ2-3; maybe TRBD2 (6 bases). Germline values: CDR1 SGHRS, CDR2 YFSETQ. The CDR3 loop spans 14 amino acids. V was cut by 6 bases and J by 5 bases, with 16 bases left in between. The CDR3 here is CASTSNPGVDTQYF. CDR3 bases: TGCGCCAGCACATCAAACCCGGGGGTAGATACGCAGTATTTT.

The genes are TRBV13 and TRBJ1-2; D possibly corresponds to TRBD1 (5 bases). The CDR3 has 18 amino acids. V was trimmed by 0 bases and J by 2 bases, leaving 19 bases between them. Per germline, CDR1 PRHDT and CDR2 FYEKMQ (reference sequence). The CDR3 coding sequence is TGTGCCAGCAGCTTAGGAGTAGGGGACGCTTCCACAAACTATGGCTACACCTTC. The encoded protein is CASSLGVGDASTNYGYTF.

This clonotype was detected ten times or more. V gene TRBV4-3 combines with J gene TRBJ2-3, with 9 nucleotides matching TRBD1. Germline V gives CDR1 LGHNA, CDR2 YSLEER. Trimming at V came to 0 bases and at J to 3 bases, leaving 10 bases not matched to a gene. This CDR3 comprises 18 residues. CDR3 amino acids: CASSQEGHLGTGTDTQYF. The CDR3 nucleotides are TGCGCCAGCAGCCAAGAAGGGCATTTGGGGACAGGGACAGATACGCAGTATTTT.

This clonotype has a handful of counts. In nucleotides, the CDR3 is TGCGCCAGCAGCCAAGTGAACGGGGAGCAGTTCTTC. Protein product: CASSQVNGEQFF. V gene TRBV4-3 combines with J gene TRBJ2-1; D uncertain. Trimming removed 1 base at V and 10 bases at J, with 8 bases between. Looked up from germline, CDR1 is LGHNA and CDR2 is YSLEER. The CDR3 loop spans 12 amino acids.

There are many counts of this clonotype. The rearrangement links TRBV10-3 to TRBJ2-7; unclear D gene. V shed 8 bases and J shed 7 bases, with 15 bases lying between them. The CDR3 covers 12 residues. Germline CDR1 is ENHRY and CDR2 is SYGVKD. CDR3 nucleotides: TGTGCCATCGCAGGTGACGCTGGGGAGCAGTACGTC. It specifies CAIAGDAGEQYV.

This clonotype turned up a few times. The gene calls are TRBV27 and TRBJ2-7; TRBD2 aligns across 9 bases. The V gene end was trimmed by 8 bases and the J gene end by 3 bases; junction bases not matched to a gene: 8. Germline values: CDR1 MNHEY, CDR2 SMNVEV (reference sequence). The CDR3 has 14 amino acids. The CDR3 loop is CASAVAGGIYEQYF. The CDR3 nucleotides read TGTGCCAGCGCCGTGGCGGGGGGGATCTACGAGCAGTACTTC.

In its sample, this clonotype was seen a few times. The rearrangement uses TRBV10-3 and TRBJ2-5; TRBD2 agrees at 8 bases. The CDR3 sequence is 15 residues long. Trimming took 4 bases from V and 2 from J; bases not matched to a gene: 6. CDR1 is ENHRY and CDR2 is SYGVKD in the germline V gene. CDR3 in amino acids: CAISGTAGGQETQYF. CDR3 nucleotides: TGTGCCATCAGTGGGACCGCGGGGGGACAAGAGACCCAGTACTTC.

The chain carries TRBV12-3 or TRBV12-4 and TRBJ2-1; 11 bases align to TRBD1. The CDR3 sequence is 15 residues long. V trimming: 3 bases; J trimming: 7 bases; junction bases outside the gene matches: 5. The CDR3 loop is CASSFLGTGGNEQFF. The CDR3 DNA is TGTGCCAGCAGTTTTCTAGGGACAGGGGGTAATGAGCAGTTCTTC.

The table lists this clonotype with many counts. The gene calls are TRBV4-3 and TRBJ2-2, with D maybe TRBD2 (5 bases). Germline V gene sequence: CDR1 LGHNA, CDR2 YSLEER. V was trimmed by 0 bases and J by 6 bases, leaving 11 bases between them. The CDR3 sequence is 15 residues long. The CDR3 DNA follows: TGCGCCAGCAGCCAAGAGACGGGGAGACCCGGGGAGCTGTTTTTT. It is translated as CASSQETGRPGELFF.

This chain connects TRBV6-5 to TRBJ1-1; D is unresolved. The ends were cut back, 7 bases at V and 2 bases at J, with 20 bases in the middle. This CDR3 contains 16 residues. In germline, CDR1 is MNHEY, CDR2 SVGAGI. The CDR3 spells CASTYQPGRGNTEAFF. Written as DNA, the CDR3 is TGTGCCAGCACCTACCAACCGGGTCGGGGTAACACTGAAGCTTTCTTT.

The CDR3 bases are TGTGCCAGCAGGCCAGGGGAGAACTATGGCTACACCTTC. It encodes CASRPGENYGYTF. This rearrangement joins TRBV7-2 to TRBJ1-2, with TRBD1 as a possible D gene (6 bases). This CDR3 has 13 amino acids. V gave up 6 bases and J gave up 2 bases, with 10 bases separating them. Germline-derived CDR1 and CDR2 are SGHTA and FQGNSA.

The J gene is TRBJ1-2, the V gene TRBV4-3, with 7 bases fitting TRBD1. The CDR3 contains 15 residues. Germline CDR1 LGHNA, CDR2 YSLEER. V was pared by 4 bases and J by 6 bases, with 11 bases of the junction left unmatched. In DNA, the CDR3 is TGCGCCAGCAGCCGCCTCCCGACAGGGTTAGATGGCTACACCTTC. As protein: CASSRLPTGLDGYTF.

This clonotype was seen only a few times. The chain joins TRBV6-5 to TRBJ1-4; possibly TRBD1 for D (5 bases). Looked up from germline, CDR1 is MNHEY and CDR2 is SVGAGI. The CDR3 is made up of 17 amino acids. With 6 bases removed from V and 0 bases from J, the gap between germline ends came to 17 bases. The CDR3 is CASSLNPGRATNEKLFF. CDR3 in DNA: TGTGCCAGCAGCCTAAACCCGGGACGTGCAACTAATGAAAAACTGTTTTTT.

This CDR3 reads CATSKLSENTEAFF. The CDR3 DNA follows: TGTGCCACCAGCAAACTCTCGGAGAACACTGAAGCTTTCTTT. The chain carries TRBV15 and TRBJ1-1; no firm D call. Germline V lookup: CDR1 LNHNV, CDR2 YYDKDF (reference sequence). V was pared by 4 bases and J by 1 base, with 10 bases between. This CDR3 has 14 amino acids.

This clonotype appeared a few times. This chain links TRBV5-6 with TRBJ2-7; tentative D call: TRBD1 (5 bases). This CDR3 comprises 13 residues. V was trimmed by 0 bases and J by 5 bases, leaving 9 bases between them. Germline-derived CDR1 and CDR2 are SGHDT and YYEEEE. CDR3 amino acids: CASSLEGSHEQYV. The CDR3, as DNA: TGTGCCAGCAGCTTGGAGGGGTCCCACGAGCAGTACGTC.